What follows are 29 T cell receptor beta chains derived from one specimen sequenced in a study of human T cells and chemical hapten exposure. TCRdb ran MiXCR on the RACE reads and lists one entry per CDR3 protein. The sample includes roughly 180,000 distinct CDR3 sequences, around 24% of them seen just once. Documented time point: patch test 1, 2 weeks after DPC sensitization. The sample's treatment: therapeutic diphenylcyclopropenone sensitization with weekly scalp DPC. This material consisted of whole blood, taken in connection with sensitization to the hapten diphenylcyclopropenone (DPC). These receptor sequences come from a woman in her forties or fifties with alopecia areata. Some clones in this sample may be carry-over from other donors' samples.

This chain joins TRBV6-6 and TRBJ2-7; D possibly corresponds to TRBD1 (6 bases). CDR1 is MNHNY and CDR2 is SVGAGI in the germline V gene (reference sequence). This CDR3 comprises 13 residues. V lost 6 bases to trimming and J lost 2 bases, with 11 bases between them. The DNA for the CDR3 is TGTGCCAGCAGCCGGACAGTGACCTACGAGCAGTACTTC. Amino acid sequence: CASSRTVTYEQYF.

The table lists this clonotype with a few counts. The chain joins TRBV11-2 to TRBJ2-3; 10 positions agree with TRBD1. V shed 2 bases, J shed 2 bases, and the junction held 4 bases outside the gene matches. Germline V gives CDR1 SGHAT, CDR2 FQNNGV. This CDR3 is 16 amino acids long. This chain's CDR3 is CASSLSGQGYTDTQYF. CDR3 DNA sequence: TGTGCCAGCAGCTTATCGGGACAGGGGTACACAGATACGCAGTATTTT.

The chain carries TRBV2 and TRBJ2-5; D not certain. Trimming pared 2 bases from V and 1 base from J, leaving 8 bases between. This CDR3 region has 14 residues. From germline, CDR1 is SNHLY and CDR2 FYNNEI. The CDR3 protein is CASSESLLQETQYF. DNA for the CDR3: TGTGCCAGCAGTGAATCCCTTCTCCAAGAGACCCAGTACTTC.

The rearrangement joins TRBV20-1 to TRBJ2-2; a possible D gene is TRBD2 (6 bases). Germline lookup yields CDR1 DFQATT and CDR2 SNEGSKA (reference sequence). There are 13 residues in the CDR3. Trimming took off 0 bases at V and 7 bases at J, with 9 bases between the two ends. This chain's CDR3 is CSARESRGGELFF. The CDR3 DNA sequence: TGCAGTGCTAGAGAGTCGCGGGGCGGGGAGCTGTTTTTT.

The chain uses TRBV3-1 and TRBJ2-1, with TRBD2 identical over 8 bases. Losses at the gene ends were 0 bases for V and 7 bases for J; bases not matched to a gene: 8. Germline V lookup: CDR1 LGHDT, CDR2 YNNKEL (reference sequence). The CDR3 contains 16 residues. CDR3 in DNA: TGTGCCAGCAGCCAAGATCTTAGCGGGATGGGAAATGAGCAGTTCTTC. It is translated as CASSQDLSGMGNEQFF.

The gene calls are TRBV6-4 and TRBJ2-2; 14 bases fit TRBD2. Germline values: CDR1 MRHNA, CDR2 SNTAGT. V trimming: 5 bases; J trimming: 3 bases; junction bases outside the gene matches: 14. CDR3 size: 20 residues. The CDR3 spells CASSKWLTSGRALDTGELFF. CDR3 bases: TGTGCCAGCAGTAAATGGCTGACTAGCGGGAGGGCCCTGGACACCGGGGAGCTGTTTTTT.

The rearrangement uses TRBV9 and TRBJ1-1; possibly TRBD1 for D (5 bases). This CDR3 region has 16 residues. Germline V CDR1 and CDR2: SGDLS, YYNGEE. V was pared by 2 bases and J by 0 bases, with 14 bases between. The CDR3, as DNA: TGTGCCAGCAGCGTCGGGAGAGAGGACATGAACACTGAAGCTTTCTTT. This gives the protein CASSVGREDMNTEAFF.

The J gene is TRBJ1-6, the V gene TRBV29-1; the D is unclear. Germline CDR1 SQVTM, CDR2 ANQGSEA. CDR3 length: 13 residues. V was pared by 7 bases and J by 5 bases, with 12 bases between. CDR3 amino acids: CSARTLDNSPLHF. In DNA form, the CDR3 reads TGCAGCGCGCGGACCCTTGATAATTCACCCCTCCACTTT.

V usage is TRBV20-1 and J usage is TRBJ2-7, with 9 bases fitting TRBD2. Losses at the gene ends were 3 bases for V and 0 bases for J; bases not matched to a gene: 3. Germline CDR1 is DFQATT and CDR2 is SNEGSKA (reference sequence). The CDR3 is 14 amino acids. The CDR3 region has the DNA TGCAGTGCTAGTAGGCGGGAGGGCTCCTACGAGCAGTACTTC. Its protein product is CSASRREGSYEQYF.

This clonotype was seen a few times. The chain links TRBV29-1 to TRBJ1-4, with D uncertain. V lost 5 bases and J 8 bases, leaving 15 bases between the germline ends. In germline, CDR1 is SQVTM, CDR2 ANQGSEA. CDR3 length: 13 amino acids. In DNA, the CDR3 is TGCAGCGTTCGAGGCCCCTCGGGCGAAAAACTGTTTTTT. Translated: CSVRGPSGEKLFF.

V usage is TRBV2 and J usage is TRBJ2-5, with D unclear. CDR3 length: 15 residues. CDR1 is SNHLY, CDR2 FYNNEI, per germline. V lost 4 bases to trimming and J lost 5 bases, with 17 bases between them. CDR3 DNA: TGTGCCAGCAGTGCCCTAGAATTAGGGCCGGAGACCCAGTACTTC. It encodes CASSALELGPETQYF.

V usage is TRBV7-9 and J usage is TRBJ1-5; 7 positions match TRBD1. In germline, CDR1 is SEHNR, CDR2 FQNEAQ (reference sequence). The CDR3 totals 16 residues. J lost 0 bases, V lost 1 base, and 3 bases had no gene match. The CDR3 loop reads CASSLEGTVSNQPQHF. The CDR3 DNA reads as TGTGCCAGCAGCTTAGAAGGGACAGTTAGCAATCAGCCCCAGCATTTT.

This clonotype occurred a few times. The rearrangement joins TRBV20-1 to TRBJ2-2; D assignment may be TRBD1 or TRBD2 (6 bases each). Germline values: CDR1 DFQATT, CDR2 SNEGSKA (reference sequence). The CDR3 is made up of 14 amino acids. The ends were cut back, 3 bases at V and 3 bases at J, with 11 bases in the middle. The CDR3 DNA is TGCAGTGCTAGGGGGGGCGCGGACACCGGGGAGCTGTTTTTT. It is translated as CSARGGADTGELFF.

V usage is TRBV20-1 and J usage is TRBJ2-5; 8 positions agree with TRBD2. Germline-derived CDR1 and CDR2 are DFQATT and SNEGSKA (reference sequence). CDR3 size: 15 residues. Germline trimming cut 0 bases from V and 4 bases from J; bases unmatched to any gene: 7. The CDR3 DNA reads TGCAGTGCTAGAGACCCAGCGGGAGTAGGAGAGACCCAGTACTTC. This codes for CSARDPAGVGETQYF.

This clonotype was counted many times. The V call is TRBV29-1, the J call TRBJ1-3; D gene ambiguous. V lost 2 bases to trimming and J lost 3 bases, with 8 bases between them. CDR1 and CDR2 (germline): SQVTM, ANQGSEA. CDR3 length: 13 residues. CDR3 DNA sequence: TGCAGCGTTGAAATATTGAGTGGAAACACCATATATTTT. The encoded protein is CSVEILSGNTIYF. Looking up the rest from reference TRBV29-1 and TRBJ1-3 gives the full variable domain: SAVISQKPSRDICQRGTSLTIQCQVDSQVTMMFWYRQQPGQSLTLIATANQGSEATYESGFVIDKFPISRPNLTFSTLTVSNMSPEDSSIYLCSVEILSGNTIYFGEGSWLTVV.

This chain connects TRBV7-6 to TRBJ2-2; D is possibly TRBD1 (5 bases). The CDR3 loop spans 12 amino acids. CDR1 and CDR2 from the germline V gene are SGHVS and FNYEAQ. Trimming took off 7 bases at V and 6 bases at J, with 9 bases between the two ends. The CDR3 protein is CASTEGAGELFF. DNA of the CDR3: TGTGCCAGCACCGAAGGGGCCGGGGAGCTGTTTTTT.

This clonotype was counted a few times. The J gene is TRBJ2-1, the V gene TRBV15; 7 nucleotides match TRBD2. This CDR3 spans 17 amino acids. V lost 3 bases to trimming and J lost 5 bases; unmatched junction nucleotides: 13. Per germline, CDR1 LNHNV and CDR2 YYDKDF (reference sequence). The CDR3 spells CATSSLTLSGIDNEQFF. In DNA, the CDR3 is TGTGCCACCAGCAGTTTGACCTTAAGCGGGATCGACAATGAGCAGTTCTTC. The variable domain in full, completed from reference TRBV15 and TRBJ2-1, reads DAMVIQNPRYQVTQFGKPVTLSCSQTLNHNVMYWYQQKSSQAPKLLFHYYDKDFNNEADTPDNFQSRRPNTSFCFLDIRSPGLGDTAMYLCATSSLTLSGIDNEQFFGPGTRLTVL.

This clonotype came up a few times. This rearrangement joins TRBV15 to TRBJ2-2; a weak D match, TRBD1 (5 bases). Germline V gene sequence: CDR1 LNHNV, CDR2 YYDKDF (reference sequence). This CDR3 comprises 14 residues. Trimming stripped 3 bases from V and 6 bases from J, with 11 bases between. CDR3 in amino acids: CATSRGRVAGELFF. CDR3 in DNA: TGTGCCACCAGCAGGGGCAGGGTAGCCGGGGAGCTGTTTTTT. The full variable domain, with the rest looked up from reference TRBV15 and TRBJ2-2, is DAMVIQNPRYQVTQFGKPVTLSCSQTLNHNVMYWYQQKSSQAPKLLFHYYDKDFNNEADTPDNFQSRRPNTSFCFLDIRSPGLGDTAMYLCATSRGRVAGELFFGEGSRLTVL.

As concerns this clonotype: The junction differs from germline at one of its ends, possibly a read error. V usage is TRBV2 and J usage is TRBJ1-1; D is possibly TRBD1 (6 bases). The CDR3 consists of 12 residues. Per germline, CDR1 SNHLY and CDR2 FYNNEI. CDR3 loop: CASIGGGPEAFF. The CDR3 DNA reads as TGTGCCAGCATTGGCGGGGGCCCTGAGGCTTTCTTT.

This CDR3 is CATGDHEAFF. DNA of the CDR3: TGTGCCACCGGGGACCATGAAGCTTTCTTT. The V and J genes are TRBV10-3 and TRBJ1-1; maybe TRBD1 (5 bases). V was trimmed by 10 bases and J by 7 bases, leaving 10 bases between them. Per the germline V gene, CDR1 is ENHRY and CDR2 is SYGVKD. This CDR3 is built from 10 residues.

This clonotype appeared once. This chain uses TRBV5-1 with TRBJ2-1; 9 bases match TRBD2. CDR3 length: 17 amino acids. V trimming: 4 bases; J trimming: 0 bases; junction bases outside the gene matches: 8. Germline V gene sequence: CDR1 SGHRS, CDR2 YFSETQ. CDR3 coding DNA: TGCGCCAGCAGCCTGTTGGCGGGAGGGCCCTCCTACAATGAGCAGTTCTTC. Amino acid sequence: CASSLLAGGPSYNEQFF.

This clonotype came up a few times. This chain joins TRBV29-1 and TRBJ2-3; no clear D. The germline V gene has CDR1 SQVTM and CDR2 ANQGSEA. This CDR3 comprises 12 residues. Deletions cut 4 bases from V and 3 bases from J, with 8 bases between. The CDR3 DNA reads TGCAGCGTTGTACCCGGAACAGATACGCAGTATTTT. As protein: CSVVPGTDTQYF.

The chain combines TRBV3-1 with TRBJ2-7; no clear D. The CDR3 totals 15 residues. Trimming removed 2 bases from V and 5 bases from J, with 16 bases in between. Germline loops: CDR1 LGHDT, CDR2 YNNKEL (reference sequence). CDR3 in DNA: TGTGCCAGCAGCCAACTCGGACCCCTCGTGAACGAGCAGTACTTC. Its protein is CASSQLGPLVNEQYF.

The J gene is TRBJ1-1, the V gene TRBV29-1, with 8 nucleotides matching TRBD1. Per the germline V gene, CDR1 is SQVTM and CDR2 is ANQGSEA. After removal of 3 bases from V and 5 bases from J, the junction contained 8 bases not matched to a gene. The CDR3 loop spans 14 amino acids. The CDR3 loop is CSVDQTQGATEAFF. As DNA, the CDR3 is TGCAGCGTTGACCAAACCCAGGGGGCAACTGAAGCTTTCTTT.

This clonotype was found a few times. The chain has TRBV7-9 and TRBJ1-2; TRBD1 agrees at 8 bases. The CDR3 runs to 14 residues. V shed 5 bases and J 8 bases; nucleotides not matched to a gene: 10. The V gene's germline CDR1 is SEHNR and CDR2 FQNEAQ (reference sequence). The CDR3 sequence is CASSTGTGSPGYTF. The DNA for the CDR3 is TGTGCCAGCAGCACCGGGACAGGTAGCCCGGGCTACACCTTC.

This clonotype turned up a few times. The J gene is TRBJ2-1, the V gene TRBV5-5, with TRBD2 matching over 8 bases. Germline V gives CDR1 SGHKS, CDR2 YYEKEE (reference sequence). V was clipped by 4 bases and J by 2 bases; unmatched bases: 17. The CDR3 spans 19 residues. The CDR3 DNA follows: TGTGCCAGCAGCCCGGACCAGATCGTGGGCGGGAGGACCTACAATGAGCAGTTCTTC. Translating gives CASSPDQIVGGRTYNEQFF.

The CDR3 DNA reads as TGTGCCAGCATCAACTCGAACAGGGGAGGAGAGCAGTACTTC. Translation gives CASINSNRGGEQYF. J is TRBJ2-7 and V is TRBV7-9, with a possible D match to TRBD1 (7 bases). The V gene lost 7 bases and the J gene lost 7 bases, with 20 bases spanning the gap. The germline V gene encodes CDR1 SEHNR and CDR2 FQNEAQ (reference sequence). The CDR3 spans 14 residues.

This clonotype has only a few counts. V is TRBV7-2 and J is TRBJ1-2; D call uncertain. V gave up 0 bases and J gave up 2 bases, with 4 bases separating them. The CDR3 loop spans 13 amino acids. Germline-derived CDR1 and CDR2 are SGHTA and FQGNSA. Written as DNA, the CDR3 is TGTGCCAGCAGCTTAGCGGGCAACTATGGCTACACCTTC. Translated: CASSLAGNYGYTF.

This clonotype was observed a few times. The V and J genes are TRBV6-5 and TRBJ2-1; TRBD2 matches 12 bases. Trimming at V came to 4 bases and at J to 10 bases, leaving 8 bases not matched to a gene. Germline assignment: CDR1 MNHEY and CDR2 SVGAGI. This CDR3 comprises 15 residues. CDR3 protein: CASSSLAGGDAEQFF. The CDR3 DNA follows: TGTGCCAGCAGTTCCCTAGCGGGAGGGGACGCGGAGCAGTTCTTC.